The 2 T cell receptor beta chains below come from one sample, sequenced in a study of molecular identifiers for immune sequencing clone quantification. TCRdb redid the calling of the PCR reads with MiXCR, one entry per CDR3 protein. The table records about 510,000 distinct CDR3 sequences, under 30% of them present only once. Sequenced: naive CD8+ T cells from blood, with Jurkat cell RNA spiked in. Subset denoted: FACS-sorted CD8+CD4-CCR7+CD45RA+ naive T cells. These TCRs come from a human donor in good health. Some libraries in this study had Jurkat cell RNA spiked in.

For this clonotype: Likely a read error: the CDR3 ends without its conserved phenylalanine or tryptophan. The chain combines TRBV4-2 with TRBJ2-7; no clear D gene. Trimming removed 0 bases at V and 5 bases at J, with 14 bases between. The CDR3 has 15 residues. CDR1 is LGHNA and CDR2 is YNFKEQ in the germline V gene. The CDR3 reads CASSQEIGLVHEQYI. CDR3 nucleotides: TGTGCCAGCAGCCAAGAAATCGGCCTTGTACACGAGCAGTACATC.

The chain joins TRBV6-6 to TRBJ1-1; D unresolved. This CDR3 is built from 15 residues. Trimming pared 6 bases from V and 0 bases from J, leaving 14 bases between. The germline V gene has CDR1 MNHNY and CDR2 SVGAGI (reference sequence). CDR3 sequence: CASSHSLDMNTEAFF. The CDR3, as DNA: TGTGCCAGCAGCCACAGTCTCGATATGAACACTGAAGCTTTCTTT.